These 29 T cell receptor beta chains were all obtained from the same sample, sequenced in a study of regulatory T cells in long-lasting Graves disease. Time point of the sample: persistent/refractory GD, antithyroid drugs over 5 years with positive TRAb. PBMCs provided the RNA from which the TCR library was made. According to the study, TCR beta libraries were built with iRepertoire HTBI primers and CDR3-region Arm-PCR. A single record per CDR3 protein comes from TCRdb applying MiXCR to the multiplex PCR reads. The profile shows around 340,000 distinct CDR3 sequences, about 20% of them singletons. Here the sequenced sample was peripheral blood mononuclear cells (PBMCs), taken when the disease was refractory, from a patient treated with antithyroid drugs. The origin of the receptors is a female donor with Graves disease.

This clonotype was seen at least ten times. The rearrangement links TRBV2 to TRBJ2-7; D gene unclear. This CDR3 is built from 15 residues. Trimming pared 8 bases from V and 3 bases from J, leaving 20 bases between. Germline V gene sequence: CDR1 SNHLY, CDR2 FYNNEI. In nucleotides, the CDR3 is TGTGCCAGCTCCCAGAGGCTAATCACCTACTACGAGCAGTACTTC. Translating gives CASSQRLITYYEQYF.

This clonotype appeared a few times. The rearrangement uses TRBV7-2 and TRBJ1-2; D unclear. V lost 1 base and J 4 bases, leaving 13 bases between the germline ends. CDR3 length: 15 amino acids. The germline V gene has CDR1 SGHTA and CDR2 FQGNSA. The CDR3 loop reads CASSLGRAVLYGYTF. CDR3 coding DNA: TGTGCCAGCAGCTTAGGGAGGGCCGTCCTCTATGGCTACACCTTC.

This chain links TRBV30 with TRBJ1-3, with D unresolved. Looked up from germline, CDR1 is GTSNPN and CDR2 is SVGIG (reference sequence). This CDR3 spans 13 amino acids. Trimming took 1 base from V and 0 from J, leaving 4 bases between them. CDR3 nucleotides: TGTGCCTGGAGTGGAGACTCTGGAAACACCATATATTTT. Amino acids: CAWSGDSGNTIYF.

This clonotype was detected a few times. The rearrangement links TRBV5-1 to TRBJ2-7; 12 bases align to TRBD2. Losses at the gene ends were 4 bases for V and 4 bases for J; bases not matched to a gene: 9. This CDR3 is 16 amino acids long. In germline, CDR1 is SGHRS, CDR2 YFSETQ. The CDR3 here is CASSPPTSGGRYEQYF. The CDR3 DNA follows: TGCGCCAGCAGCCCGCCGACTAGCGGGGGAAGGTACGAGCAGTACTTC.

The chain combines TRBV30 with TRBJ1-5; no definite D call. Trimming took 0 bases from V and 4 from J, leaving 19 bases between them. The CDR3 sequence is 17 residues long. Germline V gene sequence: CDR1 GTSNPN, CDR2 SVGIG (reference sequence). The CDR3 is CAWSVPLGRRPNQPQHF. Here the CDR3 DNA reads TGTGCCTGGAGTGTGCCTTTAGGCAGGCGCCCAAATCAGCCCCAGCATTTT.

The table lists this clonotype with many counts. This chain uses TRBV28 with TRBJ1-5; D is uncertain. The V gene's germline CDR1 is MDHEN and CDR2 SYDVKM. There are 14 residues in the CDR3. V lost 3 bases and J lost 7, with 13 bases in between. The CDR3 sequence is CASSFQVGRQPQHF. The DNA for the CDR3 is TGTGCCAGCAGTTTCCAGGTGGGGAGGCAGCCCCAGCATTTT.

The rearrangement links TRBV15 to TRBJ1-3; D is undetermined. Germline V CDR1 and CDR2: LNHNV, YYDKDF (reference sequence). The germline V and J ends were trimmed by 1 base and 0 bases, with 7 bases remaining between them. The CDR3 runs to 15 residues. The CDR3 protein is CATSRALGSGNTIYF. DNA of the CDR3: TGTGCCACCAGCAGAGCTCTCGGCTCTGGAAACACCATATATTTT. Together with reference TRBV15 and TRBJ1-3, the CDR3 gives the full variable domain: DAMVIQNPRYQVTQFGKPVTLSCSQTLNHNVMYWYQQKSSQAPKLLFHYYDKDFNNEADTPDNFQSRRPNTSFCFLDIRSPGLGDTAMYLCATSRALGSGNTIYFGEGSWLTVV.

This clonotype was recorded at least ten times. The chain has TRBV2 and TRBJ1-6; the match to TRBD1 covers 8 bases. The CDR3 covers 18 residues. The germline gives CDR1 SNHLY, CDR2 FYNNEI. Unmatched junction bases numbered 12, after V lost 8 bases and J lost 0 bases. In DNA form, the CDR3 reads TGTGCCAGCCTCCCGCGGACAGGGCGGAACTCCTATAATTCACCCCTCCACTTT. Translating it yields CASLPRTGRNSYNSPLHF.

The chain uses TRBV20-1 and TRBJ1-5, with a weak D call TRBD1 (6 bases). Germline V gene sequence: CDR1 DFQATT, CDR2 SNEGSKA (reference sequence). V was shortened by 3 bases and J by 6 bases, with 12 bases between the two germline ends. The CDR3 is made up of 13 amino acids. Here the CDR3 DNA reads TGCAGTGCTAGCGCGACAGGAACTCAGCCCCAGCATTTT. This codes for CSASATGTQPQHF.

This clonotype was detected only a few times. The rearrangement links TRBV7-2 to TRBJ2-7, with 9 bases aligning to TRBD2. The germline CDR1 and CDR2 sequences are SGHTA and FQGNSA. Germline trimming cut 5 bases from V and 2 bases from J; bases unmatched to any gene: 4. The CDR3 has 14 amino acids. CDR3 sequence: CASSAAGGPYEQYF. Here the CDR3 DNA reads TGTGCCAGCAGCGCAGCGGGGGGTCCCTACGAGCAGTACTTC.

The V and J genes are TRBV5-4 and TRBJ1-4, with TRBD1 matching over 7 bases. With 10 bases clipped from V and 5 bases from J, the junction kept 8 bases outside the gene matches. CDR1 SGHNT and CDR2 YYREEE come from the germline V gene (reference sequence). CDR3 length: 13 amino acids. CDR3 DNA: TGTGCCGTTAGAGACAGGGCAAATGAAAAACTGTTTTTT. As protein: CAVRDRANEKLFF.

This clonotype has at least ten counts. This chain's CDR3 is CASSLLGGGQYNSPLHF. The CDR3 DNA follows: TGTGCCAGCAGTTTATTGGGAGGGGGTCAGTATAATTCACCCCTCCACTTT. This chain joins TRBV28 and TRBJ1-6; D perhaps matches TRBD1 (6 bases). The germline V gene encodes CDR1 MDHEN and CDR2 SYDVKM. Trimming took 1 base from V and 4 from J, leaving 14 bases between them. There are 17 residues in the CDR3.

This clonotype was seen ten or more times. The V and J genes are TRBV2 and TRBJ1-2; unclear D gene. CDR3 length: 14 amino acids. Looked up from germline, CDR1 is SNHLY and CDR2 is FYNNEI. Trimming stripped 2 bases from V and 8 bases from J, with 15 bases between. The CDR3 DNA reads TGTGCCAGCAGTGAAAGGGTAGGGCTCAGCGGCTACACCTTC. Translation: CASSERVGLSGYTF.

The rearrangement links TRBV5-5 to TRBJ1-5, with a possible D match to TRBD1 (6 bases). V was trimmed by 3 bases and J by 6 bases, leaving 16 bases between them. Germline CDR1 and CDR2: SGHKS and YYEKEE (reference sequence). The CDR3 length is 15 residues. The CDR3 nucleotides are TGTGCCAGCAGCTGGGGGCGGGACTCGAGTCAGCCCCAGCATTTT. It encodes CASSWGRDSSQPQHF.

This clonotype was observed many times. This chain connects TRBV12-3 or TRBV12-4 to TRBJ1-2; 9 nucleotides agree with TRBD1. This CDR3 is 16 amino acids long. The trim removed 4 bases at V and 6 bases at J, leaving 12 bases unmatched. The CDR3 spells CASSSGTGTILHGYTF. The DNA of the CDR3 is TGTGCCAGCAGTTCTGGGACAGGGACAATATTACATGGCTACACCTTC.

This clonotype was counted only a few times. CDR3 residues: CASSLGSGTVTYEQYF. The DNA of the CDR3 is TGTGCCAGCAGCTTAGGATCCGGTACTGTTACCTACGAGCAGTACTTC. The chain couples TRBV13 to TRBJ2-7; D is uncertain. From germline, CDR1 is PRHDT and CDR2 FYEKMQ (reference sequence). The CDR3 sequence is 16 residues long. The V and J ends lost 0 bases and 2 bases respectively, with 14 bases between them.

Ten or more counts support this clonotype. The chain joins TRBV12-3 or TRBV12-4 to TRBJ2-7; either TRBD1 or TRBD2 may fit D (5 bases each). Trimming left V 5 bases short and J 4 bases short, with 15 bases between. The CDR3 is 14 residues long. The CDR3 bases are TGTGCCAGCAGTCCGTCGGGACGGATTTACGAGCAGTACTTC. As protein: CASSPSGRIYEQYF.

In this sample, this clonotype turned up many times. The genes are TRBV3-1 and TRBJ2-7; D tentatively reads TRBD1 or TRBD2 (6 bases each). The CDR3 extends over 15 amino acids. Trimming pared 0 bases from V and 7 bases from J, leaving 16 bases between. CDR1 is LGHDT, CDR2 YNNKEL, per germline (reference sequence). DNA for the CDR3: TGTGCCAGCAGCCAAGAAGGAGTGGGGGGCGGGGAGCAGTACTTC. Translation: CASSQEGVGGGEQYF.

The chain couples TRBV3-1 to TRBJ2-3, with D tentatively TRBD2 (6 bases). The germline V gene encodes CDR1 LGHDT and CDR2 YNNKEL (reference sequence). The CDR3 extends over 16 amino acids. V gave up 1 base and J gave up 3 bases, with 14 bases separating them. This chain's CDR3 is CASSQGREGRTDTQYF. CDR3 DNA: TGTGCCAGCAGCCAAGGTCGCGAGGGGAGGACAGATACGCAGTATTTT.

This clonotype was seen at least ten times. CDR3 amino acids: CSVGWGGTNTEAFF. In nucleotides, the CDR3 is TGCAGCGTTGGTTGGGGTGGAACGAACACTGAAGCTTTCTTT. This chain joins TRBV29-1 and TRBJ1-1; D gene uncertain. Looked up from germline, CDR1 is SQVTM and CDR2 is ANQGSEA. CDR3 length: 14 residues. Trimming stripped 4 bases from V and 1 base from J, with 13 bases between.

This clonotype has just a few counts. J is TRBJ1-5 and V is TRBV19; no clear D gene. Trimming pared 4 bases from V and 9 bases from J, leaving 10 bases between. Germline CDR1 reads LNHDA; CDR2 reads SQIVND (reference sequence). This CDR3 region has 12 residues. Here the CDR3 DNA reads TGTGCCAGTAGTACCACCGACGGGCCCCAGCATTTT. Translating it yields CASSTTDGPQHF. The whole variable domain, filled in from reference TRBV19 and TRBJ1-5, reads DGGITQSPKYLFRKEGQNVTLSCEQNLNHDAMYWYRQDPGQGLRLIYYSQIVNDFQKGDIAEGYSVSREKKESFPLTVTSAQKNPTAFYLCASSTTDGPQHFGDGTRLSIL.

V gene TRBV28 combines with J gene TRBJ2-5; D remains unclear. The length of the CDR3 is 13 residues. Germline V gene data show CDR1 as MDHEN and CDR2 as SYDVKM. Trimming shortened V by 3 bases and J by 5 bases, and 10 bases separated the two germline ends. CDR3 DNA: TGTGCCAGCAGTTTTTCCTTGCGGGAGACCCAGTACTTC. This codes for CASSFSLRETQYF.

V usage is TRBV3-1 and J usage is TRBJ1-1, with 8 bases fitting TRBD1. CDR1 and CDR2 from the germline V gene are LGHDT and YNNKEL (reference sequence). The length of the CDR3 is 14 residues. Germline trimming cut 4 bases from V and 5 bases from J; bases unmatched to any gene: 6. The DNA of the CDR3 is TGTGCCAGCAGCCGGAAGACAGGGGATACTGAAGCTTTCTTT. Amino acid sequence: CASSRKTGDTEAFF. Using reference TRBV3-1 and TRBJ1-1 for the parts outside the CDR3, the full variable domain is DTAVSQTPKYLVTQMGNDKSIKCEQNLGHDTMYWYKQDSKKFLKIMFSYNNKELIINETVPNRFSPKSPDKAHLNLHINSLELGDSAVYFCASSRKTGDTEAFFGQGTRLTVV.

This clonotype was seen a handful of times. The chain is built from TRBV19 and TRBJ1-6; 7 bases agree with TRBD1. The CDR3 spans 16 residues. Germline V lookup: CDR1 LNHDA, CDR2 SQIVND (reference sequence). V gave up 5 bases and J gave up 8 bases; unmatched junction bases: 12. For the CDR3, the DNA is TGTGCCAGTAGTCAAAGGACAGGCGCTGGTTATTCACCCCTCCACTTT. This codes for CASSQRTGAGYSPLHF.

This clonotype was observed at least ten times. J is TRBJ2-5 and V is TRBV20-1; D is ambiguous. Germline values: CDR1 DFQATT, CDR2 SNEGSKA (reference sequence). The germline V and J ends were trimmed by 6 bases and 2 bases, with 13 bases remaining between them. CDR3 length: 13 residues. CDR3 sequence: CSAGRARQETQYF. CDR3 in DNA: TGCAGTGCCGGACGGGCCCGTCAAGAGACCCAGTACTTC.

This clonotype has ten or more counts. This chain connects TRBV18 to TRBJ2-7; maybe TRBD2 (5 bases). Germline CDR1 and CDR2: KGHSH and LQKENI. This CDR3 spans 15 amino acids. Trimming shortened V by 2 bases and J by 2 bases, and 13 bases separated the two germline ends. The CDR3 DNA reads TGTGCCAGCTCACCATATATGGACGGGACCTACGAGCAGTACTTC. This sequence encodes CASSPYMDGTYEQYF. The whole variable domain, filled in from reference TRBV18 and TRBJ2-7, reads NAGVMQNPRHLVRRRGQEARLRCSPMKGHSHVYWYRQLPEEGLKFMVYLQKENIIDESGMPKERFSAEFPKEGPSILRIQQVVRGDSAAYFCASSPYMDGTYEQYFGPGTRLTVT.

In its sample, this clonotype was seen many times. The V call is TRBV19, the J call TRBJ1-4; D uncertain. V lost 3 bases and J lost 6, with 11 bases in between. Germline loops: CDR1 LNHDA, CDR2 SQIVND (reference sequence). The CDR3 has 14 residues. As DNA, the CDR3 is TGTGCCAGTAGTATTGGGCAGCGCCATGAAAAACTGTTTTTT. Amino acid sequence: CASSIGQRHEKLFF.

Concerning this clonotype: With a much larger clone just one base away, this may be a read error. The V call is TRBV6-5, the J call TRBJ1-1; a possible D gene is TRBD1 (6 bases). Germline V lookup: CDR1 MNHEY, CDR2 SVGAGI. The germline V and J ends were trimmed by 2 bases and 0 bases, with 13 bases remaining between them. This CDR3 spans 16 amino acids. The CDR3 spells CASSYGRGGLNTEAFF. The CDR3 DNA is TGTGCCAGCAGTTACGGCCGAGGGGGACTGAACACTGAAGCTTTCTTT.

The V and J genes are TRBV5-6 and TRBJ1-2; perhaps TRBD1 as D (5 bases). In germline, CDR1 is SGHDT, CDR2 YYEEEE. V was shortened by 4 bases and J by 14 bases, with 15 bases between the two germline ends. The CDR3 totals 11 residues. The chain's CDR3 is CASSQGPGRTF. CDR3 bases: TGTGCCAGCAGCCAGGGACCGGGAAGGACCTTC.